This T cell receptor beta chain was obtained from a study of blood T cell repertoires in COVID-19. Study background: Samples taken during acute and convalescent COVID-19 were collected in the United States, Italy and Spain. Sources were T cells, B-cell-depleted T cells, or PBMCs; the material itself was cDNA or gDNA.

Seattle patient enrollment occurred during active infection, with longitudinal follow-up thereafter. This CDR3 comprises 16 residues. Germline trimming cut 4 bases from V and 4 bases from J; bases unmatched to any gene: 9. CDR1 and CDR2 from the germline V gene are SGHNT and YYREEE (reference sequence). Per the study methods: Cell counts per sample came from amplifying reference gene primers. This table comes from immunoSEQ multiplex PCR, and its TCRdb copy is limited to in-frame clones, with some not included. That table gives V, J and clone size, and the DNA gave D and trimming. The sample has about 130,000 clones, approximately 90% seen once; the top ten hold around 2%.

What was sequenced was peripheral blood. This sequence joins TRBV5-4 and TRBJ2-2; 8 bases line up with TRBD2. This receptor was taken from a man between 50 and 59 years old with COVID-19, enrolled during active disease. CDR3 amino acids: CASSTAGTSPTGELFF. The DNA of the CDR3 is TGTGCCAGCAGCACGGCCGGGACTAGTCCCACCGGGGAGCTGTTTTTT.